These 4 T cell receptor beta chains came from one sample sequenced in a study of blood T cell repertoires in COVID-19. Sequencing used immunoSEQ multiplex PCR; TCRdb keeps in-frame clones, though not all of them. The sample contains approximately 99,000 clones, just over 85% of which appear only once. The sequenced sample consisted of peripheral blood. These TCRs come from a woman aged 55-70 years in a cohort sampled during active or convalescent COVID-19.

This rearrangement joins TRBV6-4 to TRBJ1-1; D possibly corresponds to TRBD1 (5 bases). V lost 7 bases, J lost 3 bases, and 15 bases lay in between. CDR1 and CDR2 (germline): MRHNA, SNTAGT. The CDR3 spans 14 residues. DNA of the CDR3: TGTGCCAGCACCCCCCCAGGGTGTGACACTGAAGCTTTCTTT. This translates into CASTPPGCDTEAFF.

The chain is built from TRBV7-9 and TRBJ1-3; 9 nucleotides agree with TRBD1. The CDR3 spans 13 residues. V shed 10 bases and J 4 bases; nucleotides not matched to a gene: 5. The germline V gene has CDR1 SEHNR and CDR2 FQNEAQ (reference sequence). CDR3 in DNA: TGTGCCATCGGGACAGGGCGCGGAAACACCATATATTTT. Amino acid sequence: CAIGTGRGNTIYF.

V gene TRBV28 combines with J gene TRBJ1-1; D remains unclear. Germline CDR1 is MDHEN and CDR2 is SYDVKM. This CDR3 has 15 amino acids. The ends were cut back, 7 bases at V and 1 base at J, with 16 bases in the middle. CDR3 coding DNA: TGTGCCAGCACCACCCCCCGCGTTCCGAACACTGAAGCTTTCTTT. Encoded protein: CASTTPRVPNTEAFF.

The gene calls are TRBV5-1 and TRBJ2-5; TRBD2 matches 8 bases. The V gene end was trimmed by 2 bases and the J gene end by 5 bases; junction bases not matched to a gene: 8. The germline gives CDR1 SGHRS, CDR2 YFSETQ. The CDR3 spans 15 residues. CDR3 nucleotide sequence: TGCGCCAGCAGCTTAACGGGAGGGCCAGGTGAGACCCAGTACTTC. Translated: CASSLTGGPGETQYF.